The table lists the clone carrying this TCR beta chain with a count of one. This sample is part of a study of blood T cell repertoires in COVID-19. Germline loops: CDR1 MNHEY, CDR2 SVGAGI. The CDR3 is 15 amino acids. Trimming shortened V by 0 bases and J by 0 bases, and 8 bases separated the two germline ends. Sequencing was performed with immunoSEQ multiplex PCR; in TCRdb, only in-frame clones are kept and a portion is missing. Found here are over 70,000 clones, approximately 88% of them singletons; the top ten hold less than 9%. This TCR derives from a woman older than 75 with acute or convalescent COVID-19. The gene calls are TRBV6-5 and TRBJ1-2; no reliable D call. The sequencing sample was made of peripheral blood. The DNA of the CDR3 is TGTGCCAGCAGTTACTCAGGGAGGTCTAACTATGGCTACACCTTC. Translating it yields CASSYSGRSNYGYTF.